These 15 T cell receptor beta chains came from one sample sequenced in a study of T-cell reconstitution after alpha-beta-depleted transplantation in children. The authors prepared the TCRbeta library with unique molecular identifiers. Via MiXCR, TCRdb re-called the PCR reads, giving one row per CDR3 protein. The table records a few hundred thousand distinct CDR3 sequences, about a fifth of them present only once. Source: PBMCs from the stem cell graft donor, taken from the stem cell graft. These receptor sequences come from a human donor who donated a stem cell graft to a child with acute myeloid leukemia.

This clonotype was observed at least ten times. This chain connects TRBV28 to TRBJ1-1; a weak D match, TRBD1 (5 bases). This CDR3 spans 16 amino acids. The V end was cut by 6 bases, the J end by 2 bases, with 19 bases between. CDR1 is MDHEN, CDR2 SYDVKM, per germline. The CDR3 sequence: CASSPFGDFSNTEAFF. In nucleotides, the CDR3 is TGTGCCAGCAGCCCCTTTGGGGACTTTTCCAACACTGAAGCTTTCTTT.

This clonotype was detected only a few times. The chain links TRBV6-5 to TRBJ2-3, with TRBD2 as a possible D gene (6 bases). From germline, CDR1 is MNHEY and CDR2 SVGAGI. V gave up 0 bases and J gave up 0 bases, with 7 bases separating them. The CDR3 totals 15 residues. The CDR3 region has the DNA TGTGCCAGCAGTTACTCCGGGACTAGCACAGATACGCAGTATTTT. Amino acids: CASSYSGTSTDTQYF.

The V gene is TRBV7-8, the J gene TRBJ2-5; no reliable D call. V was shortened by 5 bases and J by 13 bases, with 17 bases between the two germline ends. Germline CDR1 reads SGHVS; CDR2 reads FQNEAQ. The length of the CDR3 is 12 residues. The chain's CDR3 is CASSERPSIWYF. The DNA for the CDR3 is TGTGCCAGCAGCGAAAGACCTTCGATCTGGTACTTC.

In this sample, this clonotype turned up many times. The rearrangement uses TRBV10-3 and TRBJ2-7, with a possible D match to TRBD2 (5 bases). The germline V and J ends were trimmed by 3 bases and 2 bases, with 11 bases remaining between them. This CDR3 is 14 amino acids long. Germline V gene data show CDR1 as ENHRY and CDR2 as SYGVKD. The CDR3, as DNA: TGTGCCATCAGTGACAGCGGAGGTCCCTACGAGCAGTACTTC. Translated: CAISDSGGPYEQYF.

The CDR3 DNA reads as TGCGCCAGCAGTACAGGGGGCACAGATACGCAGTATTTT. This encodes CASSTGGTDTQYF. The chain couples TRBV10-2 to TRBJ2-3; 7 nucleotides align to TRBD1. The CDR3 spans 13 residues. Germline V lookup: CDR1 WSHSY, CDR2 SAAADI. V lost 5 bases to trimming and J lost 1 base; unmatched junction nucleotides: 0.

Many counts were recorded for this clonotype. CDR3 DNA sequence: TGCAGTGCTAGAGATCCGGGACAGGGGGGATACGAGCAGTACTTC. Its protein is CSARDPGQGGYEQYF. The rearrangement links TRBV20-1 to TRBJ2-7; 11 nucleotides align to TRBD1. V shed 0 bases and J 4 bases; nucleotides not matched to a gene: 5. Per the germline V gene, CDR1 is DFQATT and CDR2 is SNEGSKA (reference sequence). The CDR3 contains 15 residues.

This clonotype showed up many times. Here the CDR3 DNA reads TGTGCCAGCAGTTTGGGCCACTACACTGAAGCTTTCTTT. Its protein product is CASSLGHYTEAFF. J is TRBJ1-1 and V is TRBV12-3 or TRBV12-4; D is uncertain. The CDR3 extends over 13 amino acids. Between the trimmed V and J ends, which lost 3 bases and 3 bases, there was a span of 8 bases.

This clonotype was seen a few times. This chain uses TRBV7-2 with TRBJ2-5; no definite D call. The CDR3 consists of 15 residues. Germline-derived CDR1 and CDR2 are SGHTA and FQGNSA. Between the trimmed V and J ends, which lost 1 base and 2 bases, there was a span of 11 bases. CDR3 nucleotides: TGTGCCAGCAGCTTAGTGAACGGAGTTCAAGAGACCCAGTACTTC. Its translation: CASSLVNGVQETQYF.

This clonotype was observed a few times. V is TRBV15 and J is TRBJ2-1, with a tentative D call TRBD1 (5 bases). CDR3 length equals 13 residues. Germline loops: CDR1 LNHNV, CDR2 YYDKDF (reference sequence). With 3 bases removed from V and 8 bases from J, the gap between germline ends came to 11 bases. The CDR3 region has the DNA TGTGCCACCAGCAGGGGTAGGGGCGATGAGCAGTTCTTC. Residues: CATSRGRGDEQFF.

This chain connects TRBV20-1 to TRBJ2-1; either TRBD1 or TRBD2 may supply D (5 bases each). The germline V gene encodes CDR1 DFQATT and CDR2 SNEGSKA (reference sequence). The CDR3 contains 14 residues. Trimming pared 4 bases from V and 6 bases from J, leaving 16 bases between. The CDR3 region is CSATPPRGANEQFF. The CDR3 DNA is TGCAGTGCTACACCTCCGAGGGGAGCCAATGAGCAGTTCTTC.

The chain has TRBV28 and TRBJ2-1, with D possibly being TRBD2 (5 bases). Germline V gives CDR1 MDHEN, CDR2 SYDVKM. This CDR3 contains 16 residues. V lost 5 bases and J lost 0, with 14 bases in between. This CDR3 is CASSAPDGLSYNEQFF. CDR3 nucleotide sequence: TGTGCCAGCAGTGCCCCGGACGGACTCTCCTACAATGAGCAGTTCTTC.

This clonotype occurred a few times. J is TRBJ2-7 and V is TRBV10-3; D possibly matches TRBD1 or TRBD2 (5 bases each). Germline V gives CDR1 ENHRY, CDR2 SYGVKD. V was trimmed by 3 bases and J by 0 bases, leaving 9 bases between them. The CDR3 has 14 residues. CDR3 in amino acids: CAISEGDGSYEQYF. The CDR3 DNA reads TGTGCCATCAGTGAAGGGGACGGCTCCTACGAGCAGTACTTC.

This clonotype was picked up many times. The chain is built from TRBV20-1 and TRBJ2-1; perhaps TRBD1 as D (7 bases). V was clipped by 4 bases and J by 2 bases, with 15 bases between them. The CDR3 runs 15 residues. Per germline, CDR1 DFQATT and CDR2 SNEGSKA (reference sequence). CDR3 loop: CSATRGRRAYNEQFF. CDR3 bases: TGCAGTGCTACAAGGGGGCGGAGGGCCTACAATGAGCAGTTCTTC.

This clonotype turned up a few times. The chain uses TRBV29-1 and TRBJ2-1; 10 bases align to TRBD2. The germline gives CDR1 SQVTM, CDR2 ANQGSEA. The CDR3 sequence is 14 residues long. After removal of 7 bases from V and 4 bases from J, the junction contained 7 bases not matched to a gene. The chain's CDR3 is CSAVAGGRYNEQFF. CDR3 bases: TGCAGCGCCGTAGCGGGAGGTAGATACAATGAGCAGTTCTTC.

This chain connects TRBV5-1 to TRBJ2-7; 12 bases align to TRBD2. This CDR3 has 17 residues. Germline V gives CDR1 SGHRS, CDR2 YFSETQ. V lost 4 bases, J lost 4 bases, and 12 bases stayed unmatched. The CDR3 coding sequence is TGCGCCAGCAGCCAAGGACTAGCGGGGAGATCTCCTTACGAGCAGTACTTC. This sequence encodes CASSQGLAGRSPYEQYF.